This T cell receptor beta chain was captured by sequencing in a study of regulatory T cells in long-lasting Graves disease. Described time point: newly diagnosed GD, antithyroid drugs for less than 3 months. Construction of the TCR library relied on RNA isolated from PBMCs. Germline CDR1 is MNHEY and CDR2 is SVGEGT. CDR3 length equals 15 residues. General observations from the study: TRBV28, TRBJ1-2 and TRBJ2-5 were segments that persistent disease favored. Thyroid tissue was not studied; only peripheral blood was.

This clonotype was seen once. The antigen is undetermined. One junction end disagrees with the germline gene, perhaps due to a read error. CDR3 regions were amplified by Arm-PCR using iRepertoire HTBI primers to build TCR beta libraries. Using its own MiXCR run on the multiplex PCR reads, TCRdb lists one record per CDR3 protein. The table shows about 620,000 distinct CDR3 sequences, with less than 20% occurring only once. The same data also contributed to another study, on T cells in Graves' hyperthyroidism and ophthalmopathy. As reported in that work: The TCR CDR3 was amplified in a first-round RT-PCR using the HTBI primer set.

The clonotype comes from a woman aged 25 to 39 with Graves disease. The genes are TRBV6-2 or TRBV6-3 and TRBJ2-7; 9 bases are a match to TRBD1. The sample was peripheral blood mononuclear cells (PBMCs), taken at new diagnosis, from a patient treated with antithyroid drugs. The DNA for the CDR3 is TGTGTCAGCAAACCGGGACAGGGTCGGTCCTACGAGCAGTACTTC. The encoded protein is CVSKPGQGRSYEQYF.